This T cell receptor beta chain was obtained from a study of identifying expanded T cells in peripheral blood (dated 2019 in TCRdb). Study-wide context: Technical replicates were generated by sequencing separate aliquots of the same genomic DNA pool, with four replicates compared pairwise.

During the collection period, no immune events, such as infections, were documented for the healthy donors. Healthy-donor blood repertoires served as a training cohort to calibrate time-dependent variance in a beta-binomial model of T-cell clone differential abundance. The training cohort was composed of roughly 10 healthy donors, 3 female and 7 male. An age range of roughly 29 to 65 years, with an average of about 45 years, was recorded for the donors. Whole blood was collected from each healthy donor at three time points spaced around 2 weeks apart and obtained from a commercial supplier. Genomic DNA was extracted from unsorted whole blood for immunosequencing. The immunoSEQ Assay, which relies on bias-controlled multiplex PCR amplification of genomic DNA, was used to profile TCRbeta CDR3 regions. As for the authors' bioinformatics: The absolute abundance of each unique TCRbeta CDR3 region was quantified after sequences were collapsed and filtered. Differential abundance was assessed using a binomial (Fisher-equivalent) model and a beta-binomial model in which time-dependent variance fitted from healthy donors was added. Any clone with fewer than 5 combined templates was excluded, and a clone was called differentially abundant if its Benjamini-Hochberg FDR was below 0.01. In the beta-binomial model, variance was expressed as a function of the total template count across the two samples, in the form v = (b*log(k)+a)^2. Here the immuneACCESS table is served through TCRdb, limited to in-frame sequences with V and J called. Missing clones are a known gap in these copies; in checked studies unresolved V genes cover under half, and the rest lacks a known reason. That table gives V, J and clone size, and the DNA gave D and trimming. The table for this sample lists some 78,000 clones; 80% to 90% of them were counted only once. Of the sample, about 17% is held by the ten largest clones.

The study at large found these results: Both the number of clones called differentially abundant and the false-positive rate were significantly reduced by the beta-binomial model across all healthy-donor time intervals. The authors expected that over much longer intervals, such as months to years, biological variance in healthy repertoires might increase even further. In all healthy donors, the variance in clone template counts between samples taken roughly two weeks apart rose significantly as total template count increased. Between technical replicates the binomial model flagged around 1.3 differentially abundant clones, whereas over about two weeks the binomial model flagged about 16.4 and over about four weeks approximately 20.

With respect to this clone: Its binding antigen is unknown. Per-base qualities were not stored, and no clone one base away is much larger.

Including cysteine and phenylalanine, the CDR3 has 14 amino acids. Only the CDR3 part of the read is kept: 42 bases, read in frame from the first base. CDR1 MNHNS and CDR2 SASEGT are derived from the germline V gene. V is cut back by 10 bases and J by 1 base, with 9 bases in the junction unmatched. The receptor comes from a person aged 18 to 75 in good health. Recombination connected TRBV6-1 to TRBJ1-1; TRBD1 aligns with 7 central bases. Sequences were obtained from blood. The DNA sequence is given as TGTGCCATCCGGACAGGAACTTCGAACACTGAAGCTTTCTTT. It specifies CAIRTGTSNTEAFF.